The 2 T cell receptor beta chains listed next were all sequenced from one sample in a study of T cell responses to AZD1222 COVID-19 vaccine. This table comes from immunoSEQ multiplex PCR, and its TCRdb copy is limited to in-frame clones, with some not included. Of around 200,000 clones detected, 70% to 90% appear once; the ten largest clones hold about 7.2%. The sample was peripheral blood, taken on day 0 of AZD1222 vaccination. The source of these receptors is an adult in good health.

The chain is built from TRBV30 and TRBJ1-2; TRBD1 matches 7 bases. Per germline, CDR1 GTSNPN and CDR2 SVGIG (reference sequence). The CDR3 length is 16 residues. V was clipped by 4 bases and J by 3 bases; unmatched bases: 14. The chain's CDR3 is CAWKGIGGDLDYGYTF. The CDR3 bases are TGTGCCTGGAAAGGGATAGGGGGCGATCTCGACTATGGCTACACCTTC.

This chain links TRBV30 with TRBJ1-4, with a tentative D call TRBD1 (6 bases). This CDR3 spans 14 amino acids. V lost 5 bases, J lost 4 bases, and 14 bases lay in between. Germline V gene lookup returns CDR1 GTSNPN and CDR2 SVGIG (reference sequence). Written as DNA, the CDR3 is TGTGCCTGGGAGAAACAGGGACTTAATGAAAAACTGTTTTTT. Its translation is CAWEKQGLNEKLFF.